The 12 T cell receptor beta chains in this list originate from one sample, sequenced in a study of shared clonotypes between healthy human individuals. Method: immunoSEQ multiplex PCR; TCRdb's copy keeps in-frame clones and lacks some. The repertoire holds 2 million to 2.5 million clones, 90% to 95% seen once, with 0.35% to 0.45% in the top ten. Sequencing was carried out using naive CD4+ T cells from PBMCs. The sample's subset: CD45RA+ positively selected. The receptor set was obtained from a man between 18 and 35 years old in good health. Some clones in this sample may be carry-over from other donors' samples.

This chain joins TRBV12-5 and TRBJ1-1; D remains ambiguous. The CDR3 spans 19 residues. In germline, CDR1 is LGHNT, CDR2 FRNRAP. V gave up 2 bases and J gave up 1 base, with 23 bases separating them. The CDR3 spells CASGLTPDGRELSNTEAFF. The CDR3, as DNA: TGTGCTAGTGGTTTGACACCTGATGGGAGGGAACTCTCGAACACTGAAGCTTTCTTT.

The chain is built from TRBV19 and TRBJ1-3; D gene uncertain. V was clipped by 7 bases and J by 3 bases, with 7 bases between them. The V gene's germline CDR1 is LNHDA and CDR2 SQIVND (reference sequence). This CDR3 is 12 amino acids long. This chain's CDR3 is CASTLYGNTIYF. The CDR3, as DNA: TGTGCCAGTACCCTTTATGGAAACACCATATATTTT.

This rearrangement joins TRBV6-5 to TRBJ1-2, with 9 bases aligning to TRBD1. This CDR3 has 14 residues. Germline V CDR1 and CDR2: MNHEY, SVGAGI. With V trimmed by 7 bases and J by 6 bases, 9 bases remained unmatched. The CDR3 protein is CASIDRGEGDGYTF. CDR3 nucleotide sequence: TGTGCCAGCATCGACAGGGGGGAAGGGGATGGCTACACCTTC.

V is TRBV18 and J is TRBJ2-3, with D hard to call. Germline V gene sequence: CDR1 KGHSH, CDR2 LQKENI. The CDR3 consists of 15 residues. The V gene lost 1 base and the J gene lost 6 bases, with 14 bases spanning the gap. For the CDR3, the DNA is TGTGCCAGCTCACCACTTTTCAAATCCACTGATACGCAGTATTTT. Translated: CASSPLFKSTDTQYF.

The V call is TRBV7-2, the J call TRBJ1-1; 7 bases are a match to TRBD1. CDR1 and CDR2 from the germline V gene are SGHTA and FQGNSA. Unmatched junction bases numbered 9, after V lost 1 base and J lost 4 bases. The CDR3 sequence is 16 residues long. This CDR3 is CASSLDGLRGLTEAFF. Here the CDR3 DNA reads TGTGCCAGCAGCTTAGACGGCCTAAGGGGGCTCACTGAAGCTTTCTTT. Based on the CDR3 plus reference TRBV7-2 and TRBJ1-1, the full variable domain is GAGVSQSPSNKVTEKGKDVELRCDPISGHTALYWYRQSLGQGLEFLIYFQGNSAPDKSGLPSDRFSAERTGGSVSTLTIQRTQQEDSAVYLCASSLDGLRGLTEAFFGQGTRLTVV.

A word on this clone: An end of the junction differs from the germline gene, which may be a read error. The CDR3 region has the DNA TGTGCCAGCAGCTCAAACCTACAGGGTACCACATATTTT. Its translation: CASSSNLQGTTYF. The chain links TRBV11-2 to TRBJ1-3; D is perhaps TRBD1 (6 bases). CDR3 length equals 13 residues. The germline gives CDR1 SGHAT, CDR2 FQNNGV.

The V call is TRBV7-9, the J call TRBJ1-1; 7 bases agree with TRBD1. V dropped 5 bases and J dropped 0; count of bases not matched to a gene: 6. The CDR3 has 15 amino acids. In germline, CDR1 is SEHNR, CDR2 FQNEAQ (reference sequence). The CDR3 coding sequence is TGTGCCAGCAGCCGCACAGGGGAGATGAACACTGAAGCTTTCTTT. Translation: CASSRTGEMNTEAFF.

This chain uses TRBV2 with TRBJ2-5, with a weak D call TRBD2 (5 bases). V was pared by 0 bases and J by 2 bases, with 10 bases between. The CDR3 extends over 15 amino acids. Germline V gives CDR1 SNHLY, CDR2 FYNNEI. The DNA for the CDR3 is TGTGCCAGCAGTGAAGCGCTGGCGGGTCAAGAGACCCAGTACTTC. Amino acid sequence: CASSEALAGQETQYF.

The chain links TRBV5-6 to TRBJ2-1; D remains unclear. Trimming cost V 0 bases and J 8 bases, with 6 bases left between them. Per the germline V gene, CDR1 is SGHDT and CDR2 is YYEEEE. This CDR3 has 12 residues. CDR3 DNA sequence: TGTGCCAGCAGCTTGGTGAACTATGAGCAGTTCTTC. As protein: CASSLVNYEQFF. The full variable domain, in which reference TRBV5-6 and TRBJ2-1 provide the parts outside the CDR3, is DAGVTQSPTHLIKTRGQQVTLRCSPKSGHDTVSWYQQALGQGPQFIFQYYEEEERQRGNFPDRFSGHQFPNYSSELNVNALLLGDSALYLCASSLVNYEQFFGPGTRLTVL.

The chain couples TRBV19 to TRBJ2-1; D might be TRBD1 or TRBD2, each matching 5 bases. V was clipped by 6 bases and J by 3 bases, with 12 bases between them. The CDR3 spans 14 residues. Germline V lookup: CDR1 LNHDA, CDR2 SQIVND (reference sequence). The CDR3 bases are TGTGCCAGTAGGACACGGGGCCTCTACAATGAGCAGTTCTTC. It encodes CASRTRGLYNEQFF.

The gene calls are TRBV5-4 and TRBJ1-2, with TRBD1 matching over 8 bases. The V gene's germline CDR1 is SGHNT and CDR2 YYREEE (reference sequence). The CDR3 is 14 residues long. V dropped 4 bases and J dropped 2; count of bases not matched to a gene: 4. The CDR3 sequence is CASSPDRENYGYTF. In DNA, the CDR3 is TGTGCCAGCAGCCCGGACAGGGAGAACTATGGCTACACCTTC.

The rearrangement links TRBV11-2 to TRBJ1-4; 9 bases are a match to TRBD1. The CDR3 is made up of 17 amino acids. With V trimmed by 5 bases and J by 3 bases, 10 bases remained unmatched. Germline CDR1 SGHAT, CDR2 FQNNGV. The DNA of the CDR3 is TGTGCCAGCAGCCGTTCCGGGACAGGGATTGCTAATGAAAAACTGTTTTTT. Translation gives CASSRSGTGIANEKLFF.